This T cell receptor (beta chain) stems from a study of blood T cell repertoires in COVID-19. The overall study: Donors in the United States, Italy and Spain gave samples during acute or convalescent COVID-19. Nucleic acid was either cDNA or gDNA, and it came from T cells, B-cell-depleted T cells, or PBMCs.

The CDR3 is 15 residues long. From germline, CDR1 is SGDLS and CDR2 YYNGEE. V lost 3 bases, J lost 5 bases, and 14 bases lay in between. In the original processing: Nucleated cell counts were estimated from reference gene primer amplification. Measured with immunoSEQ multiplex PCR; TCRdb has only the in-frame clones, and not every one. The V and J calls and clone size are taken from that table; D and trimming were inferred from the DNA. This sample has about 90,000 clones; around four fifths occur once, and the top ten carry approximately 12%. The source material was peripheral blood. The sequence came from a woman aged 70-85 years with active or convalescent COVID-19. The chain has TRBV9 and TRBJ2-2; D unclear. CDR3 loop: CASSATAAVTGELFF. The CDR3 coding sequence is TGTGCCAGCAGCGCAACCGCCGCAGTAACCGGGGAGCTGTTTTTT.